Below, 20 T cell receptor beta chains from the same sample are listed, as sequenced in a study of human T cells and chemical hapten exposure. TCRdb used MiXCR to reprocess the RACE reads, holding one entry per CDR3 protein. Among about 64,000 distinct CDR3 sequences listed, approximately 10% were seen once. As to time point: patch test 3, about 24 weeks after DPC sensitization. As for treatment: therapeutic diphenylcyclopropenone sensitization with weekly scalp DPC. The sequencing used whole blood, collected in connection with sensitization to the hapten diphenylcyclopropenone (DPC). These receptor sequences come from a young woman with alopecia areata. Some clones in this sample may be carry-over from other donors' samples.

The chain couples TRBV6-2 or TRBV6-3 to TRBJ2-1; TRBD2 matches 7 bases. V lost 7 bases, J lost 10 bases, and 4 bases stayed unmatched. The CDR3 is 11 residues long. Germline-derived CDR1 and CDR2 are MNHEY and SVGEGT. CDR3: CASTSGVEQFF. In DNA, the CDR3 is TGTGCCAGCACCAGCGGGGTAGAGCAGTTCTTC.

The chain has TRBV30 and TRBJ2-3; tentative D call: TRBD2 (7 bases). Germline CDR1 and CDR2: GTSNPN and SVGIG (reference sequence). The CDR3 totals 15 residues. The germline V and J ends were trimmed by 3 bases and 0 bases, with 13 bases remaining between them. The CDR3 DNA reads TGTGCCTGGAGCAGGGGTAGCGGGAGCACAGATACGCAGTATTTT. It specifies CAWSRGSGSTDTQYF. Full variable domain (missing parts from reference TRBV30 and TRBJ2-3): SQTIHQWPATLVQPVGSPLSLECTVEGTSNPNLYWYRQAAGRGLQLLFYSVGIGQISSEVPQNLSASRPQDRQFILSSKKLLLSDSGFYLCAWSRGSGSTDTQYFGPGTRLTVL.

As to this clonotype: This is likely a read error, given that the CDR3 carries no conserved phenylalanine or tryptophan at its end. The chain recombines TRBV7-2 with TRBJ2-1, with 11 bases that match TRBD2. Per germline, CDR1 SGHTA and CDR2 FQGNSA. The V segment lost 2 bases and the J segment 5 bases; nucleotides outside the gene matches: 14. The CDR3 spans 19 residues. CDR3 nucleotide sequence: TGTGCCAGCAGCTTACACAGGGGACTAGCGGCCCGACGGGACAATGAGCAGTTCTTG. This sequence encodes CASSLHRGLAARRDNEQFL.

This clonotype was observed at least ten times. This rearrangement joins TRBV6-5 to TRBJ2-1, with D maybe TRBD2 (5 bases). Trimming removed 0 bases from V and 0 bases from J, with 9 bases in between. The CDR3 sequence is 16 residues long. The germline gives CDR1 MNHEY, CDR2 SVGAGI. CDR3 in amino acids: CASSYSLRGSYNEQFF. For the CDR3, the DNA is TGTGCCAGCAGTTACTCGCTTCGGGGCTCCTACAATGAGCAGTTCTTC.

This clonotype was seen once. The chain carries TRBV3-1 and TRBJ2-1; D call uncertain. This CDR3 region has 11 residues. The ends were cut back, 5 bases at V and 7 bases at J, with 6 bases in the middle. Looked up from germline, CDR1 is LGHDT and CDR2 is YNNKEL (reference sequence). Here the CDR3 reads CASSALNEQFF. The CDR3 coding sequence is TGTGCCAGCAGCGCCTTAAATGAGCAGTTCTTC.

To note about this clonotype: At one end, the junction sequence differs from germline, possibly due to a read error. V usage is TRBV7-2 and J usage is TRBJ2-1, with 7 bases lining up with TRBD2. The CDR3 has 15 amino acids. From germline, CDR1 is SGHTA and CDR2 FQGNSA. In DNA, the CDR3 is TGTGTCAGCAGCTTAATGTTCGGGGGGTCCAATGAGCAGTTCTTC. This codes for CVSSLMFGGSNEQFF.

This clonotype was recorded at least ten times. The rearrangement joins TRBV28 to TRBJ1-2; the match to TRBD1 covers 9 bases. The CDR3 loop spans 14 amino acids. Unmatched junction bases numbered 6, after V lost 2 bases and J lost 8 bases. CDR1 is MDHEN, CDR2 SYDVKM, per germline. The CDR3 DNA sequence: TGTGCCAGCAGTTTAAAACAGGGGGCACGGGGCTACACCTTC. Translation gives CASSLKQGARGYTF.

The rearrangement uses TRBV29-1 and TRBJ2-1; D is undetermined. The ends were cut back, 6 bases at V and 5 bases at J, with 17 bases in the middle. CDR3 length: 14 amino acids. The V gene's germline CDR1 is SQVTM and CDR2 ANQGSEA. DNA for the CDR3: TGCAGCGTAAGTTGGAGAACCTTCAACAATGAGCAGTTCTTC. Protein product: CSVSWRTFNNEQFF.

This clonotype was observed many times. V is TRBV10-2 and J is TRBJ1-1; possible D gene TRBD1, 6 bases. V lost 8 bases, J lost 1 base, and 14 bases lay in between. This CDR3 is built from 14 residues. Germline-derived CDR1 and CDR2 are WSHSY and SAAADI. Here the CDR3 reads CASRQVSANTEAFF. CDR3 in DNA: TGCGCCAGCCGACAGGTTTCAGCGAACACTGAAGCTTTCTTT.

The rearrangement uses TRBV11-3 and TRBJ2-1; TRBD1 agrees at 7 bases. V shed 0 bases and J 3 bases; nucleotides not matched to a gene: 2. The CDR3 totals 15 residues. Germline V gene lookup returns CDR1 SGHNT and CDR2 YENEEA. The CDR3 sequence is CASSLDRGFYNEQFF. DNA for the CDR3: TGTGCCAGCAGCTTAGACAGGGGGTTCTACAATGAGCAGTTCTTC.

This clonotype was found many times. The chain joins TRBV7-2 to TRBJ2-3, with D unclear. This CDR3 comprises 14 residues. V gave up 5 bases and J gave up 3 bases, with 12 bases separating them. Germline V gene data show CDR1 as SGHTA and CDR2 as FQGNSA. The CDR3 region has the DNA TGTGCCAGCAGCCGACGGACGGCTACAGATACGCAGTATTTT. This translates into CASSRRTATDTQYF.

J is TRBJ1-1 and V is TRBV29-1; no firm D call. CDR1 and CDR2 from the germline V gene are SQVTM and ANQGSEA. V lost 7 bases and J 1 base, leaving 13 bases between the germline ends. The length of the CDR3 is 13 residues. The CDR3 protein is CSALGRKNTEAFF. The CDR3 DNA reads as TGCAGCGCGCTCGGACGGAAGAACACTGAAGCTTTCTTT. The full variable domain, with the rest looked up from reference TRBV29-1 and TRBJ1-1, is SAVISQKPSRDICQRGTSLTIQCQVDSQVTMMFWYRQQPGQSLTLIATANQGSEATYESGFVIDKFPISRPNLTFSTLTVSNMSPEDSSIYLCSALGRKNTEAFFGQGTRLTVV.

The rearrangement links TRBV10-3 to TRBJ2-7; D is undetermined. This CDR3 is built from 11 residues. Germline CDR1 and CDR2: ENHRY and SYGVKD. V lost 3 bases and J lost 4, with 4 bases in between. CDR3: CAISDQYEQYF. In DNA, the CDR3 is TGTGCCATCAGTGACCAATACGAGCAGTACTTC.

This sequence joins TRBV6-2 or TRBV6-3 and TRBJ1-1, with 7 bases matching TRBD1. This CDR3 is built from 14 residues. V shed 5 bases, J shed 1 base, and the junction held 4 bases outside the gene matches. The germline CDR1 and CDR2 sequences are MNHEY and SVGEGT. CDR3 DNA sequence: TGTGCCAGCAGTACCCGACAGGGGAACACTGAAGCTTTCTTT. Translation: CASSTRQGNTEAFF.

This clonotype was counted at least ten times. This CDR3 reads CASSVNSGRSNTGELFF. The CDR3 DNA is TGCGCCAGCAGTGTCAATAGCGGGAGGTCGAACACCGGGGAGCTGTTTTTT. This chain joins TRBV10-1 and TRBJ2-2; 10 nucleotides align to TRBD2. The ends lost 4 bases at V and 0 bases at J; junction bases unmatched: 5. Germline CDR1 is WNHNN and CDR2 is SYGVQD (reference sequence). This CDR3 contains 17 residues.

The chain carries TRBV11-1 and TRBJ1-1; maybe TRBD1 (6 bases). Trimming shortened V by 4 bases and J by 4 bases, and 10 bases separated the two germline ends. In germline, CDR1 is SGHAT, CDR2 FQDESV (reference sequence). The CDR3 loop spans 13 amino acids. The CDR3 DNA follows: TGTGCCAGCAGCTCAACAGGGATCACTGAAGCTTTCTTT. Protein product: CASSSTGITEAFF.

The table lists this clonotype with many counts. CDR3 in amino acids: CASSTGALDEQFF. In nucleotides, the CDR3 is TGTGCCAGCAGTACAGGGGCGCTGGATGAGCAGTTCTTC. This chain uses TRBV2 with TRBJ2-1; 7 nucleotides align to TRBD1. This CDR3 comprises 13 residues. Trimming removed 5 bases from V and 8 bases from J; junction bases left unmatched: 6. Germline V CDR1 and CDR2: SNHLY, FYNNEI.

The chain is built from TRBV7-3 and TRBJ2-2; TRBD1 is a possible D gene (6 bases). The CDR3 loop spans 15 amino acids. The V and J ends lost 5 bases and 7 bases respectively, with 17 bases between them. The germline V gene has CDR1 SGHTA and CDR2 FQGTGA. Here the CDR3 DNA reads TGTGCCAGCAGCCCGAACAGGGTTGACGGCGGGGAGCTGTTTTTT. Translation gives CASSPNRVDGGELFF. Based on the CDR3 plus reference TRBV7-3 and TRBJ2-2, the full variable domain is GAGVSQTPSNKVTEKGKYVELRCDPISGHTALYWYRQSLGQGPEFLIYFQGTGAADDSGLPNDRFFAVRPEGSVSTLKIQRTERGDSAVYLCASSPNRVDGGELFFGEGSRLTVL.

This clonotype appeared a few times. V is TRBV7-2 and J is TRBJ2-5; D possibly corresponds to TRBD2 (6 bases). The CDR3 length is 14 residues. The germline V and J ends were trimmed by 4 bases and 1 base, with 10 bases remaining between them. Germline values: CDR1 SGHTA, CDR2 FQGNSA. In nucleotides, the CDR3 is TGTGCCAGCAGCTCGGCGGGGATCCAAGAGACCCAGTACTTC. It encodes CASSSAGIQETQYF.

This chain joins TRBV7-9 and TRBJ2-5; the D gene is possibly TRBD1 (5 bases). Trimming left V 6 bases short and J 3 bases short, with 11 bases between. The CDR3 length is 13 residues. CDR1 and CDR2 (germline): SEHNR, FQNEAQ (reference sequence). The CDR3 sequence is CASSPDSEETQYF. The DNA of the CDR3 is TGTGCCAGCAGTCCTGACAGCGAAGAGACCCAGTACTTC.